This is a list of T cell receptor beta chains from one sample in a study of CD8 T cells in Susac syndrome. TCRdb re-called the immunoSEQ multiplex PCR reads through MiXCR, storing one row per CDR3 protein. The sample shows about 400,000 distinct CDR3 sequences, approximately 85% of them seen only once. Sequences were obtained from CD8+ T cells from PBMCs. These TCRs come from a human donor with multiple sclerosis. The CDR3 runs from the conserved cysteine through the conserved F or W. The D gene is left open where the match is weak. Clone sizes are given selectively: once, few, many, or a class where the clone is expanded.

TRBJ1-4 | NA | TRBV5-4 | NA | TGTGCCAGCAGCTTGGACGGGATTAATGAAAAACTGTTTTTT | CASSLDGINEKLFF
TRBJ2-5 | TRBD1 | TRBV6-1 | NA | TGTGCCAGCCGGGACAGGGGCCAGGAAGAGACCCAGTACTTC | CASRDRGQEETQYF
TRBJ2-1 | NA | TRBV30 | NA | TGTGCCTGGGCTAGTAACGGGGGACTCTACAATGAGCAGTTCTTC | CAWASNGGLYNEQFF
TRBJ2-7 | NA | TRBV5-1 | many | TGCGCCAGCAGCTTGGTGGGAAGCTCCTACGAGCAGTACTTC | CASSLVGSSYEQYF
TRBJ2-3 | TRBD2 | TRBV4-1 | NA | TGCGCCAGCAGCCAAGACCCTAGCGGGAGGATTGATACGCAGTATTTT | CASSQDPSGRIDTQYF
TRBJ1-1 | NA | TRBV10-3 | NA | TGTGCCATCAGTGCCCCCTCCACTGAAGTTTTCTTT | CAISAPSTEVFF
TRBJ1-2 | NA | TRBV20-1 | NA | TGCAGTGCTGTTCAAGGGGCGTATGGCTACACCTTC | CSAVQGAYGYTF
TRBJ2-7 | TRBD1 | TRBV6-1 | NA | TGTGCCAGCAGTGACCCGCCGGACAGGGGGCGGTTCGAGCAGTACTTC | CASSDPPDRGRFEQYF
TRBJ2-1 | TRBD1 | TRBV30 | once | TGTGCCTGGGACAGGGGCGACTACAATGAGCAGTTCTTC | CAWDRGDYNEQFF
TRBJ1-1 | NA | TRBV29-1 | NA | TGCAGCTCCAGGTCGAACACTGAAGCTTTCTTT | CSSRSNTEAFF
TRBJ2-7 | NA | TRBV2 | once | TGTGCCAGCAGTGAAAGTGACGTAGCCCTCTCCTACGAGCAGTACTTC | CASSESDVALSYEQYF
TRBJ1-3 | NA | TRBV27 | NA | TGTGCCAGCAGTTTCCTACCCGCGGGGGTGGGTGGAAACACCATATATTTT | CASSFLPAGVGGNTIYF
TRBJ2-1 | TRBD2 | TRBV20-1 | NA | TGCAGTGCTAGGGAAGGGAGGGGATTTTACAATGAGCAGTTCTTC | CSAREGRGFYNEQFF
TRBJ2-1 | TRBD1 | TRBV19 | NA | TGTGCCAGTAGTCTCGGACAGGGGTTGGACAATGAGCAGTTCTTC | CASSLGQGLDNEQFF
TRBJ2-7 | NA | TRBV6-1 | NA | TGTGCCAGCAGTGAAATGGGGGTGGGGTACTCCTACGAGCAGTACTTC | CASSEMGVGYSYEQYF
TRBJ2-5 | NA | TRBV7-9 | NA | TGTGCCAGCAGCTTAGTCGGCGGGGTAAGAGAGACCCAGTACTTC | CASSLVGGVRETQYF
TRBJ2-7 | NA | TRBV27 | once | TGTGCCAGCAGTCCCCCGTCGGGGGGCCTTACGGAGCAGTACTTC | CASSPPSGGLTEQYF
TRBJ2-7 | TRBD1 | TRBV4-1 | NA | TGCGCCAGCAGCCAAGATGGGGACAGGCAGTACTTC | CASSQDGDRQYF
TRBJ2-2 | TRBD2 | TRBV6-2/TRBV6-3 | NA | TGTGCCAGCAGTGTGGGACTAGCGGGAGGGCCAAACACCGGGGAGCTGTTTTTT | CASSVGLAGGPNTGELFF
TRBJ2-7 | NA | TRBV30 | NA | TGTGCCTGGGCTACGAGCTACGAGCAGTACTTC | CAWATSYEQYF